The rows below give T cell receptor beta chains drawn from one sample of a study of blood T cell repertoires in COVID-19. Libraries were prepared by immunoSEQ multiplex PCR; TCRdb keeps only in-frame clonotypes and omits some of them. In the table there are some 230,000 clones, 80% to 85% of which are singletons. The sample consisted of peripheral blood. All receptors come from a woman aged 60 to 75 who had recovered from COVID-19. Each CDR3 is given with its conserved first and last residue. Each record gives: V gene, J gene, CDR3 protein.

TRBV9,TRBJ2-1,CASSGDSLGGKEQFF
TRBV7-8,TRBJ2-7,CASSLSGTAVYEQYF
TRBV25-1,TRBJ1-2,CASSEYYTVQNGYGYTF
TRBV7-3,TRBJ2-3,CASSLIAGGQGDTQYF
TRBV3-1/TRBV3-2,TRBJ1-6,CASRQRGEFPSYNSPLHF
TRBV12-5,TRBJ2-5,CASGRGGEETQYF
TRBV12-2,TRBJ1-6,CASRLDAGTDYNSPLHF
TRBV9,TRBJ1-2,CASSGTGTANYGYTF
TRBV11-2,TRBJ1-2,CASSLGEIYGYTF
TRBV6-5,TRBJ2-1,CASSYTGGSYNEQFF
TRBV27,TRBJ1-1,CASSLLGDVNTEAFF
TRBV5-6,TRBJ2-7,CASRMQGQGSHEQYF
TRBV15,TRBJ2-3,CATSSGTSGGWTDTQYF
TRBV27,TRBJ2-5,CASSFGQRGNQETQYF
TRBV2,TRBJ2-6,CASSVRGHSGANVLTF
TRBV14,TRBJ1-2,CASRAGQGDLTLRDTNYGYTF
TRBV19,TRBJ2-2,CASSIAPYRQGVYTGELFF
TRBV27,TRBJ2-6,CASSLNYPDSALAGGHSGANVLTF
TRBV9,TRBJ1-6,CASSPSGGGFGSPLHF
TRBV6-5,TRBJ1-2,CASRQGGDGYTF
TRBV19,TRBJ1-6,CASSGGFTRNSPLHF
TRBV7-6,TRBJ2-2,CASSLASGANTGELFF
TRBV5-4,TRBJ1-1,CASSYQGIYTEAFF
TRBV19,TRBJ2-4,CASSIPRHTKNIQYF
TRBV9,TRBJ2-1,CASSVAGQGAGNEQFF
TRBV2,TRBJ1-2,CASSEQGNYGYTF
TRBV6-2/TRBV6-3,TRBJ2-7,CASSRDRSYEQYF
TRBV3-1/TRBV3-2,TRBJ2-2,CASSPRWGRPGTGELFF
TRBV21-1,TRBJ2-7,CASSEGGTLIPYEQYF
TRBV12-5,TRBJ2-1,CASALPTAGTRPVSYNEQFF
TRBV15,TRBJ2-3,CATSPGTGNTDTQYF
TRBV7-3,TRBJ2-5,CASKGRGETQYF
TRBV6-5,TRBJ1-3,CASIASSGNTIYF
TRBV19,TRBJ1-2,CASSRQGGNYGYTF
TRBV7-3,TRBJ2-3,CASSQYRGGTDTQYF
TRBV7-2,TRBJ2-3,CASSLVDRRYTDTQYF
TRBV10-3,TRBJ1-1,CAIRDSEDTEAFF
TRBV5-5,TRBJ1-5,CASSLGVSQPQHF
TRBV2,TRBJ1-6,CASGQGENSPLHF
TRBV15,TRBJ1-2,CATRGGTGGYTF
TRBV5-4,TRBJ2-1,CASSRSGGAGNEQFF
TRBV4-3,TRBJ1-2,CASSRESGAGYTF
TRBV19,TRBJ1-2,CASSTGQNYGYTF
TRBV3-1/TRBV3-2,TRBJ2-4,CASSQGTAGGRKNIQYF
TRBV12-3/TRBV12-4,TRBJ1-1,CASRPTGAEGAFF
TRBV6-5,TRBJ2-5,CASSFSGGQETQYF
TRBV6-2/TRBV6-3,TRBJ1-1,CASSPSVGRGLRNTEAFF
TRBV7-9,TRBJ2-7,CASSGIGYYSYEQYF
TRBV3-1/TRBV3-2,TRBJ2-7,CASSLSGGSLYF
TRBV2,TRBJ1-2,CASSAPGRGEYGYTF
TRBV12-3/TRBV12-4,TRBJ1-2,CASSFVTNYGYTF
TRBV28,TRBJ2-7,CASSLGQLYEQYF
TRBV7-2,TRBJ2-7,CASSLMPTEQYF
TRBV27,TRBJ2-1,CASSTYNEQFF
TRBV5-5,TRBJ2-5,CASSLSSGGLQETQYF
TRBV6-2/TRBV6-3,TRBJ2-7,CASSYRDRVDSEQYF
TRBV6-4,TRBJ2-3,CASSAMPSGTDTQYF